Listed here are 31 T cell receptor beta chains from one sample, sequenced in a study of chemoradiotherapy in HPV16-positive cancers. Data came from immunoSEQ multiplex PCR; TCRdb stores just in-frame clones and leaves some out. The repertoire holds more than 11,000 clones, with nearly 70% as singletons. Sampling took place from a patient who underwent chemoradiotherapy. All receptors come from a human donor with HPV-associated anogenital cancer.

V usage is TRBV4-1 and J usage is TRBJ1-5; D may be TRBD1 (6 bases). Germline CDR1 and CDR2: MGHRA and YSYEKL. The germline V and J ends were trimmed by 3 bases and 6 bases, with 12 bases remaining between them. This CDR3 region has 14 residues. The CDR3 DNA reads as TGCGCCAGCAGCCACACAGGGATGGTTCAGCCCCAGCATTTT. Its translation: CASSHTGMVQPQHF.

This clone is a singleton in its sample. CDR3 residues: CASSPRRGPAYEQYF. In DNA, the CDR3 is TGTGCCAGCAGCCCCCGGCGAGGACCCGCCTACGAGCAGTACTTC. V gene TRBV14 combines with J gene TRBJ2-7; no reliable D call. The V end was cut by 4 bases, the J end by 2 bases, with 15 bases between. Looked up from germline, CDR1 is SGHDN and CDR2 is FVKESK. The CDR3 covers 15 residues.

The genes are TRBV4-1 and TRBJ1-2; D possibly corresponds to TRBD1 (6 bases). This CDR3 comprises 15 residues. Germline lookup yields CDR1 MGHRA and CDR2 YSYEKL. Trimming pared 1 base from V and 6 bases from J, leaving 15 bases between. The CDR3, as DNA: TGCGCCAGCAGCCAAGGTTTGGCGGGGGCGAATGGCTACACCTTC. Its translation: CASSQGLAGANGYTF.

This clone showed up just a few times. The chain combines TRBV6-1 with TRBJ1-1; D possibly corresponds to TRBD1 (5 bases). The ends were cut back, 6 bases at V and 3 bases at J, with 11 bases in the middle. CDR1 and CDR2 (germline): MNHNS, SASEGT. This CDR3 contains 13 residues. CDR3 amino acids: CASSLTADTEAFF. The CDR3 DNA follows: TGTGCCAGCAGCCTGACAGCCGACACTGAAGCTTTCTTT.

The chain joins TRBV2 to TRBJ2-7, with D perhaps TRBD1 (6 bases). Germline V gives CDR1 SNHLY, CDR2 FYNNEI. This CDR3 is built from 16 residues. Between the trimmed V and J ends, which lost 7 bases and 3 bases, there was a span of 22 bases. The CDR3 sequence is CASKDFRDTSRYEQYF. The CDR3 nucleotides are TGTGCCAGCAAAGACTTCCGGGACACGTCGCGCTACGAGCAGTACTTC.

The V call is TRBV11-2, the J call TRBJ2-7; D possibly corresponds to TRBD1 (5 bases). Germline lookup yields CDR1 SGHAT and CDR2 FQNNGV. The CDR3 contains 17 residues. V lost 0 bases and J lost 1, with 16 bases in between. CDR3 amino acids: CASSLDQSSTGSYEQYF. Written as DNA, the CDR3 is TGTGCCAGCAGCTTAGATCAAAGTAGTACAGGATCCTACGAGCAGTACTTC.

V gene TRBV7-8 combines with J gene TRBJ1-1; D is uncertain. Trimming stripped 7 bases from V and 3 bases from J, with 15 bases between. The CDR3 sequence is 14 residues long. Germline lookup yields CDR1 SGHVS and CDR2 FQNEAQ. CDR3 in amino acids: CASNLAGGDTEAFF. CDR3 nucleotide sequence: TGTGCCAGCAATTTAGCGGGCGGTGACACTGAAGCTTTCTTT. Full variable domain (missing parts from reference TRBV7-8 and TRBJ1-1): GAGVSQSPRYKVAKRGQDVALRCDPISGHVSLFWYQQALGQGPEFLTYFQNEAQLDKSGLPSDRFFAERPEGSVSTLKIQRTQQEDSAVYLCASNLAGGDTEAFFGQGTRLTVV.

This clone has just one count. The chain employs TRBV4-3 and TRBJ1-2, with a tentative D call TRBD1 (6 bases). CDR3 length equals 17 residues. Germline V gene sequence: CDR1 LGHNA, CDR2 YSLEER. Trimming took 0 bases from V and 3 from J, leaving 17 bases between them. The CDR3 sequence is CASSQDLVGGLDYGYTF. CDR3 bases: TGCGCCAGCAGCCAAGATCTTGTGGGGGGCTTAGACTATGGCTACACCTTC.

This rearrangement joins TRBV6-1 to TRBJ1-6; 7 bases line up with TRBD1. This CDR3 has 14 amino acids. Trimming removed 6 bases from V and 6 bases from J; junction bases left unmatched: 5. CDR1 MNHNS and CDR2 SASEGT come from the germline V gene. The CDR3 reads CASRTGQLNSPLHF. Written as DNA, the CDR3 is TGTGCCAGCAGAACGGGACAGCTTAATTCACCCCTCCACTTT.

The table lists this clone with a few counts. The chain joins TRBV28 to TRBJ2-3; tentatively, D is TRBD1 (6 bases). The CDR3 length is 13 residues. Per the germline V gene, CDR1 is MDHEN and CDR2 is SYDVKM. V lost 2 bases and J lost 4, with 7 bases in between. This chain's CDR3 is CASSLTGPDTQYF. The CDR3 bases are TGTGCCAGCAGTTTAACAGGGCCAGATACGCAGTATTTT.

The chain has TRBV2 and TRBJ2-1, with 7 positions matching TRBD1. Germline V CDR1 and CDR2: SNHLY, FYNNEI. The CDR3 sequence is 14 residues long. J was trimmed by 0 bases and V by 5 bases; bases with no gene match: 1. The CDR3 sequence is CASSRQGSYNEQFF. The CDR3 DNA is TGTGCCAGCAGTAGACAGGGCTCCTACAATGAGCAGTTCTTC.

This chain connects TRBV19 to TRBJ1-2; D possibly corresponds to TRBD1 (6 bases). This CDR3 is built from 15 residues. From germline, CDR1 is LNHDA and CDR2 SQIVND (reference sequence). V was trimmed by 5 bases and J by 7 bases, leaving 20 bases between them. CDR3 in DNA: TGTGCCAGTAGTCCCTCCAACAGGGCTGGGGCTGGCTACACCTTC. It codes for CASSPSNRAGAGYTF.

The rearrangement joins TRBV5-4 to TRBJ2-5, with 9 bases aligning to TRBD2. J was trimmed by 5 bases and V by 8 bases; bases with no gene match: 10. CDR1 is SGHNT, CDR2 YYREEE, per germline (reference sequence). This CDR3 comprises 14 residues. The CDR3 coding sequence is TGTGCCAGTAGCGGGGGCCGCGGAGACGAGACCCAGTACTTC. Translating it yields CASSGGRGDETQYF.

This chain joins TRBV15 and TRBJ1-5; TRBD1 might be the D (5 bases). The V gene's germline CDR1 is LNHNV and CDR2 YYDKDF (reference sequence). V lost 5 bases, J lost 0 bases, and 17 bases lay in between. This CDR3 is 17 amino acids long. The CDR3 loop reads CATSPWGGVNSNQPQHF. The CDR3, as DNA: TGTGCCACCAGCCCTTGGGGGGGAGTTAATAGCAATCAGCCCCAGCATTTT.

The chain has TRBV11-2 and TRBJ1-2; D unclear. Germline lookup yields CDR1 SGHAT and CDR2 FQNNGV. This CDR3 has 14 residues. V lost 4 bases to trimming and J lost 1 base, with 10 bases between them. DNA of the CDR3: TGTGCCAGCAGCTCCAGTATAAGTAACTATGGCTACACCTTC. This translates into CASSSSISNYGYTF.

The rearrangement links TRBV18 to TRBJ2-7; possible D gene TRBD1, 7 bases. CDR1 and CDR2 (germline): KGHSH, LQKENI. The CDR3 runs 14 residues. The V end lost 4 bases, the J end lost 5 bases, and 15 bases lay between the germline ends. The CDR3 protein is CASSLTQGRNEQYF. CDR3 coding DNA: TGTGCCAGCTCACTAACACAGGGGAGGAACGAGCAGTACTTC.

This clone was detected only a few times. The gene calls are TRBV5-6 and TRBJ1-3, with no clear D. CDR1 SGHDT and CDR2 YYEEEE come from the germline V gene. The CDR3 consists of 12 residues. V was cut by 1 base and J by 3 bases, with 2 bases left in between. The CDR3 loop reads CASSLRGNTIYF. Here the CDR3 DNA reads TGTGCCAGCAGCTTGCGTGGAAACACCATATATTTT.

This clone occurred once. The rearrangement joins TRBV2 to TRBJ1-5, with 8 bases that match TRBD1. V shed 5 bases and J 3 bases; nucleotides not matched to a gene: 6. The CDR3 covers 15 residues. The germline CDR1 and CDR2 sequences are SNHLY and FYNNEI. The CDR3 sequence: CASSPDRAANQPQHF. The CDR3 region has the DNA TGTGCCAGCAGTCCGGACAGGGCGGCCAATCAGCCCCAGCATTTT.

The sample holds a few counts of this clone. This chain links TRBV19 with TRBJ2-7; D is undetermined. The CDR3 runs 14 residues. The V gene's germline CDR1 is LNHDA and CDR2 SQIVND (reference sequence). Trimming took 3 bases from V and 0 from J, leaving 9 bases between them. CDR3: CASSILASSYEQYF. In nucleotides, the CDR3 is TGTGCCAGTAGTATTCTCGCCTCCTCCTACGAGCAGTACTTC.

The chain recombines TRBV6-1 with TRBJ2-7; D may be TRBD1 (6 bases). V gave up 1 base and J gave up 3 bases, with 13 bases separating them. Germline V gives CDR1 MNHNS, CDR2 SASEGT. CDR3 length: 15 residues. The CDR3 region has the DNA TGTGCCAGCAGTGAAGGCCAGGGGCCCCACTACGAGCAGTACTTC. Translated, it gives CASSEGQGPHYEQYF.

V usage is TRBV5-1 and J usage is TRBJ1-3, with a weak D call TRBD1 (6 bases). Germline V gene data show CDR1 as SGHRS and CDR2 as YFSETQ. There are 15 residues in the CDR3. V was trimmed by 5 bases and J by 0 bases, leaving 12 bases between them. The CDR3: CASSEGGLSGNTIYF. The CDR3 nucleotides are TGCGCCAGCAGTGAGGGGGGCCTCTCTGGAAACACCATATATTTT. Combining the CDR3 with reference TRBV5-1 and TRBJ1-3 gives the whole variable domain KAGVTQTPRYLIKTRGQQVTLSCSPISGHRSVSWYQQTPGQGLQFLFEYFSETQRNKGNFPGRFSGRQFSNSRSEMNVSTLELGDSALYLCASSEGGLSGNTIYFGEGSWLTVV.

This chain connects TRBV28 to TRBJ2-1; 15 bases fit TRBD2. The trim removed 4 bases at V and 6 bases at J, leaving 10 bases unmatched. Looked up from germline, CDR1 is MDHEN and CDR2 is SYDVKM. CDR3 size: 18 residues. CDR3 sequence (DNA): TGTGCCAGCAGTTCCGGACTAGCGGGGGGGCTTTGGGCCAATGAGCAGTTCTTC. This translates into CASSSGLAGGLWANEQFF. Drawing the rest from reference TRBV28 and TRBJ2-1, the complete variable domain is DVKVTQSSRYLVKRTGEKVFLECVQDMDHENMFWYRQDPGLGLRLIYFSYDVKMKEKGDIPEGYSVSREKKERFSLILESASTNQTSMYLCASSSGLAGGLWANEQFFGPGTRLTVL.

The chain employs TRBV30 and TRBJ2-7, with 8 bases fitting TRBD2. Germline V lookup: CDR1 GTSNPN, CDR2 SVGIG (reference sequence). The length of the CDR3 is 14 residues. The V segment lost 2 bases and the J segment 5 bases; nucleotides outside the gene matches: 8. Written as DNA, the CDR3 is TGTGCCTGGAGTCGGGAGGGGGGTTCGAACGAGCAGTACTTC. Protein sequence: CAWSREGGSNEQYF.

The chain recombines TRBV10-1 with TRBJ2-3, with TRBD2 matching over 8 bases. Germline assignment: CDR1 WNHNN and CDR2 SYGVQD (reference sequence). The V gene end was trimmed by 1 base and the J gene end by 8 bases; junction bases not matched to a gene: 8. The CDR3 totals 15 residues. The CDR3 here is CASSEYGGASGTQYF. CDR3 nucleotide sequence: TGCGCCAGCAGTGAGTACGGGGGGGCCTCAGGTACGCAGTATTTT.

The chain recombines TRBV2 with TRBJ1-5; a weak D match, TRBD1 (5 bases). The CDR3 has 17 residues. Trimming removed 1 base from V and 5 bases from J, with 18 bases in between. Germline V CDR1 and CDR2: SNHLY, FYNNEI. The CDR3 loop is CASSEDQNRPQDQPQHF. As DNA, the CDR3 is TGTGCCAGCAGTGAAGATCAGAACAGGCCCCAGGATCAGCCCCAGCATTTT.

The chain joins TRBV5-1 to TRBJ2-5; 8 nucleotides align to TRBD1. The CDR3 totals 14 residues. The V gene end was trimmed by 3 bases and the J gene end by 2 bases; junction bases not matched to a gene: 3. From germline, CDR1 is SGHRS and CDR2 YFSETQ. The CDR3 is CASSSGQAQETQYF. Written as DNA, the CDR3 is TGCGCCAGCAGCTCGGGACAGGCTCAAGAGACCCAGTACTTC.

In its sample, this clone was seen a few times. The chain carries TRBV27 and TRBJ2-7; the D gene could be TRBD1 or TRBD2 (5 bases each). The CDR3 totals 13 residues. V shed 2 bases and J shed 6 bases, with 11 bases lying between them. Germline V gene sequence: CDR1 MNHEY, CDR2 SMNVEV (reference sequence). The CDR3 spells CASSLERGREQYF. In DNA, the CDR3 is TGTGCCAGCAGTTTAGAACGGGGACGCGAGCAGTACTTC.

The rearrangement uses TRBV7-8 and TRBJ1-6, with D possibly TRBD1 on 6 matching bases. Germline CDR1 is SGHVS and CDR2 is FQNEAQ. CDR3 length: 15 residues. V lost 1 base and J 7 bases, leaving 11 bases between the germline ends. This CDR3 is CASSLVQGGNSPLHF. DNA of the CDR3: TGTGCCAGCAGCTTAGTACAGGGTGGGAATTCACCCCTCCACTTT.

The DNA for the CDR3 is TGTGCCAGCAGCTTAGCGGGTAAAGGGAGCACAGATACGCAGTATTTT. It encodes CASSLAGKGSTDTQYF. V and J are TRBV7-2 and TRBJ2-3; D call uncertain. Germline CDR1 and CDR2: SGHTA and FQGNSA. The CDR3 is 16 residues long. V lost 0 bases and J 0 bases, leaving 10 bases between the germline ends.

The table lists this clone with a few counts. The chain combines TRBV30 with TRBJ1-6; maybe TRBD1 (5 bases). This CDR3 contains 14 residues. Trimming took 5 bases from V and 7 from J, leaving 15 bases between them. CDR1 is GTSNPN, CDR2 SVGIG, per germline (reference sequence). CDR3 coding DNA: TGTGCCTGGGCAACCGGGACGTTGAATTCACCCCTCCACTTT. Translation gives CAWATGTLNSPLHF.

This clone was seen once. This chain connects TRBV4-1 to TRBJ1-5; perhaps TRBD1 as D (5 bases). This CDR3 has 13 amino acids. The germline V and J ends were trimmed by 2 bases and 6 bases, with 8 bases remaining between them. Germline V gives CDR1 MGHRA, CDR2 YSYEKL. CDR3 amino acids: CASSQRDGQPQHF. The DNA of the CDR3 is TGCGCCAGCAGCCAACGGGACGGTCAGCCCCAGCATTTT.